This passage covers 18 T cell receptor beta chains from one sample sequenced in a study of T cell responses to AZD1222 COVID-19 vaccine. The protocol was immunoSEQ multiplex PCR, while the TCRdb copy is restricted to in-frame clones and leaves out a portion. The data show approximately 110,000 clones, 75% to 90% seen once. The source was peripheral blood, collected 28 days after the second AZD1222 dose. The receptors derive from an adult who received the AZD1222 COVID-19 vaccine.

CDR3 sequence reads: CASSPQGFSGNTIYF. The CDR3 DNA is TGTGCCAGCAGCCCCCAGGGCTTCTCTGGAAACACCATATATTTT. The rearrangement uses TRBV14 and TRBJ1-3; the D gene is possibly TRBD1 (5 bases). Germline V CDR1 and CDR2: SGHDN, FVKESK. The CDR3 consists of 15 residues. Trimming pared 4 bases from V and 0 bases from J, leaving 10 bases between.

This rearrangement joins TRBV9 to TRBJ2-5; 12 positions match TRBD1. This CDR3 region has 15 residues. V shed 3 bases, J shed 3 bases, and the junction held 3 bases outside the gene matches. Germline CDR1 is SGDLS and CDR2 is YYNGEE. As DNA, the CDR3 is TGTGCCAGCAGCGCGGGACAGGGGGCTGAAGAGACCCAGTACTTC. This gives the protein CASSAGQGAEETQYF. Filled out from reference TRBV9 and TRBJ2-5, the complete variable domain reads DSGVTQTPKHLITATGQRVTLRCSPRSGDLSVYWYQQSLDQGLQFLIQYYNGEERAKGNILERFSAQQFPDLHSELNLSSLELGDSALYFCASSAGQGAEETQYFGPGTRLLVL.

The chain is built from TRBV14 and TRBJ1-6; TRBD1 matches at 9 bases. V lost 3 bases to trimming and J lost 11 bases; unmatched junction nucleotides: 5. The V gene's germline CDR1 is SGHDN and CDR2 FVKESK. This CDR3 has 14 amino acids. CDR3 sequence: CASSQGQGGAPLHF. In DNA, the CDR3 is TGTGCCAGCAGCCAGGGACAGGGAGGGGCACCCCTCCACTTT.

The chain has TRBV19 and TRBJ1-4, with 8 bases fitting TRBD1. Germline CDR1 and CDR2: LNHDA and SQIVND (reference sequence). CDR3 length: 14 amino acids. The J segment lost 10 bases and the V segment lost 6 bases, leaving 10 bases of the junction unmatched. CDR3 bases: TGTGCCAGTAGGCAATCGGACAGGGAGGGAAAACTGTTTTTT. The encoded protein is CASRQSDREGKLFF.

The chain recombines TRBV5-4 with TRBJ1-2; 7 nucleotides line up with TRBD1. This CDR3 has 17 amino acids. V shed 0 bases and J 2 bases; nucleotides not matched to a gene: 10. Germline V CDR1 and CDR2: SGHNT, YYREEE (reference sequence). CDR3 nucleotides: TGTGCCAGCAGCTTGGGAGCCCCGGGACAGCTGAACTATGGCTACACCTTC. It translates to CASSLGAPGQLNYGYTF.

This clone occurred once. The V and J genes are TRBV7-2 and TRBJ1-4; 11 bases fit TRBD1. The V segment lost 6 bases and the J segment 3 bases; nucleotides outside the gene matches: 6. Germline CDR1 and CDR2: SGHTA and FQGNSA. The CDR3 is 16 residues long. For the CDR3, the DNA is TGTGCCAGCAGAAGGACAGGGGGCGCAGCTAATGAAAAACTGTTTTTT. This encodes CASRRTGGAANEKLFF.

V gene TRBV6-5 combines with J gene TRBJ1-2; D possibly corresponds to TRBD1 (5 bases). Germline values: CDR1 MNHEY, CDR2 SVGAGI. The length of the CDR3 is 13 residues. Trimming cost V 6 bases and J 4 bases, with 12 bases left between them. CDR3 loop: CASRRGLAYGYTF. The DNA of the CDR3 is TGTGCCAGCAGGCGGGGCTTAGCCTATGGCTACACCTTC.

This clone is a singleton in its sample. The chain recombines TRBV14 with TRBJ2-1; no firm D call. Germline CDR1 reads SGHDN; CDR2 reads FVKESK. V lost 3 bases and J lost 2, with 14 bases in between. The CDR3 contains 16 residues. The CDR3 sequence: CASSQGRKTTYNEQFF. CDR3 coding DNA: TGTGCCAGCAGCCAGGGAAGGAAAACCACCTACAATGAGCAGTTCTTC.

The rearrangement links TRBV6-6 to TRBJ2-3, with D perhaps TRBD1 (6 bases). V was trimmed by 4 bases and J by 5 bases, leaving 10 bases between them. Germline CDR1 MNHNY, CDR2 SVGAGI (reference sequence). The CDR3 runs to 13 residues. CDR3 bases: TGTGCCAGCAGTTGGATAGGGGGAGATACGCAGTATTTT. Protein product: CASSWIGGDTQYF.

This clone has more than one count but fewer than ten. The CDR3 DNA reads TGTGCCAGCAGCCAAGGAGGCGGGGATGAGACCCAGTACTTC. Its protein product is CASSQGGGDETQYF. The genes are TRBV3-1 (or the pseudogene TRBV3-2) and TRBJ2-5; D possibly corresponds to TRBD2 (6 bases). The germline V gene has CDR1 LGHDT and CDR2 YNNKEL (reference sequence). CDR3 length: 14 residues. V dropped 1 base and J dropped 5 bases, with 11 bases sitting between them.

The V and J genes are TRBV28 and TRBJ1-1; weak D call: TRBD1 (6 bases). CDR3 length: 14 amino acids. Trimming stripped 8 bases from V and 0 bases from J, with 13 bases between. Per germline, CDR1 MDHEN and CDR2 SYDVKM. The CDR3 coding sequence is TGTGCCAGCCAGCGGGGGGCTATGAACACTGAAGCTTTCTTT. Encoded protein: CASQRGAMNTEAFF.

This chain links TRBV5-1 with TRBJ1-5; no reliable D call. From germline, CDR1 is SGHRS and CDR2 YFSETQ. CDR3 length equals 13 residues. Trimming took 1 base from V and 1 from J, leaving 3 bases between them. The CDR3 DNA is TGCGCCAGCAGCTTGATGAGCAATCAGCCCCAGCATTTT. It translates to CASSLMSNQPQHF.

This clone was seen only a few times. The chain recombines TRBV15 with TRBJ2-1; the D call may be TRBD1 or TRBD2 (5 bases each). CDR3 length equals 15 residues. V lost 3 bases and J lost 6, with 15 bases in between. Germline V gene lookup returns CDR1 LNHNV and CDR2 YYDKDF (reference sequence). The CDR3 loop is CATSRGTGESNEQFF. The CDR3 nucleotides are TGTGCCACCAGCAGGGGGACCGGGGAGAGCAATGAGCAGTTCTTC.

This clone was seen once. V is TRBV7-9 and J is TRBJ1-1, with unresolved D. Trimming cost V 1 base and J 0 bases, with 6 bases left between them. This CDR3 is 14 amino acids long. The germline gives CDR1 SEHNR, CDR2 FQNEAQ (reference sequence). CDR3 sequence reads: CASSLVEVNTEAFF. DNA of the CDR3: TGTGCCAGCAGCTTAGTAGAGGTGAACACTGAAGCTTTCTTT.

The CDR3 DNA reads TGTGCCTGGAGTGTAGGTCTCGGACAGGGCAATGAGCAGTTCTTC. Translated, it gives CAWSVGLGQGNEQFF. V and J are TRBV30 and TRBJ2-1; 8 positions agree with TRBD1. This CDR3 comprises 15 residues. V trimming: 0 bases; J trimming: 6 bases; junction bases outside the gene matches: 7. Germline CDR1 reads GTSNPN; CDR2 reads SVGIG (reference sequence).

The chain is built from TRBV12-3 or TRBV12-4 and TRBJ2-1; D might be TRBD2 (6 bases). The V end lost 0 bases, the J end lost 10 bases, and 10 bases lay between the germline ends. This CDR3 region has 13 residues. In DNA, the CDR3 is TGTGCCAGCAGTTTAGCCGGGACTCCAGAGCAGTTCTTC. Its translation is CASSLAGTPEQFF.

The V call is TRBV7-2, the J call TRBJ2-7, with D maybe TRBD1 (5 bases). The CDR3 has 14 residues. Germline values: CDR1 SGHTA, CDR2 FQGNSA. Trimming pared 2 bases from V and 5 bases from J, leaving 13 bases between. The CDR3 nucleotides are TGTGCCAGCAGCTTACAGGGCCTATCGGACGAGCAGTACTTC. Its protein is CASSLQGLSDEQYF. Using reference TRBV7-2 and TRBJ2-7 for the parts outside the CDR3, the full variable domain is GAGVSQSPSNKVTEKGKDVELRCDPISGHTALYWYRQSLGQGLEFLIYFQGNSAPDKSGLPSDRFSAERTGGSVSTLTIQRTQQEDSAVYLCASSLQGLSDEQYFGPGTRLTVT.

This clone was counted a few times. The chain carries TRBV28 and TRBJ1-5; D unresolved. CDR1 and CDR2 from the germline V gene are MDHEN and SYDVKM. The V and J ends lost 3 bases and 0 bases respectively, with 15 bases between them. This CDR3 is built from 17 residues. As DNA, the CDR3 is TGTGCCAGCAGTTTCCCTCGAGGCGTCTATAGCAATCAGCCCCAGCATTTT. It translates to CASSFPRGVYSNQPQHF. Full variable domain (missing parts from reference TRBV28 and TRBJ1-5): DVKVTQSSRYLVKRTGEKVFLECVQDMDHENMFWYRQDPGLGLRLIYFSYDVKMKEKGDIPEGYSVSREKKERFSLILESASTNQTSMYLCASSFPRGVYSNQPQHFGDGTRLSIL.